These T cell receptor beta chains were read from a single sample in a study of CD8 T cells in ankylosing spondylitis. MiXCR was run by TCRdb on the 5' RACE reads, yielding one entry per CDR3 protein. The table includes about 280,000 distinct CDR3 sequences, around 20% detected once. Sequenced sample: blood, either unsorted or a sorted T cell fraction (not recorded which). The receptors originated from a male donor with ankylosing spondylitis or in good health (not recorded which). Each CDR3 is given with its conserved first and last residue. The order of the fields is clone size, D gene, V gene, CDR3 protein. The D gene is left open where the match is weak. For some rows the clone size is stated as once, few or many, or as a class when expanded; others skip it.

clone size: NA
D gene: NA
V gene: TRBV7-3
CDR3 protein: CASSLFGGTNTGELFF

clone size: few
D gene: TRBD1
V gene: TRBV6-5
CDR3 protein: CASSYVGQGGSGNYGYTF

clone size: few
D gene: TRBD1
V gene: TRBV6-1
CDR3 protein: CASRWTGDGNQPQHF

clone size: NA
D gene: TRBD1
V gene: TRBV9
CDR3 protein: CASSVGHTGGNTGELFF

clone size: few
D gene: TRBD1
V gene: TRBV3-1
CDR3 protein: CASSQTTGAAGNTIYF

clone size: NA
D gene: NA
V gene: TRBV5-1
CDR3 protein: CASRGTAANEKLFF

clone size: NA
D gene: NA
V gene: TRBV6-1
CDR3 protein: CASRGISGYNEQFF

clone size: many
D gene: TRBD2
V gene: TRBV10-3
CDR3 protein: CAIRWGGLAGNTDTQYF

clone size: NA
D gene: TRBD1
V gene: TRBV6-1
CDR3 protein: CASKQGREQNTEAFF

clone size: NA
D gene: NA
V gene: TRBV5-1
CDR3 protein: CASSHRDKGEKLFF

clone size: few
D gene: TRBD1
V gene: TRBV5-1
CDR3 protein: CASSNLQGAGEQFF

clone size: few
D gene: NA
V gene: TRBV19
CDR3 protein: CASSIVAGDNQPQHF

clone size: NA
D gene: TRBD2
V gene: TRBV5-1
CDR3 protein: CASSPIRGAYNEQFF

clone size: NA
D gene: NA
V gene: TRBV20-1
CDR3 protein: CSVFGQGGGQNQETQYF

clone size: NA
D gene: TRBD2
V gene: TRBV28
CDR3 protein: CASMVPGLAGGNTDTQYF

clone size: few
D gene: TRBD2
V gene: TRBV20-1
CDR3 protein: CSAPGGGNTDTQYF

clone size: NA
D gene: NA
V gene: TRBV15
CDR3 protein: CATSYTGGRNTEAFF

clone size: few
D gene: TRBD1
V gene: TRBV6-2/TRBV6-3
CDR3 protein: CASSTGTGFLNEQFF

clone size: few
D gene: NA
V gene: TRBV20-1
CDR3 protein: CSAIGGTDTQYF

clone size: NA
D gene: NA
V gene: TRBV11-2
CDR3 protein: CASSFRWESETQYF

clone size: few
D gene: TRBD1
V gene: TRBV2
CDR3 protein: CASTTGVPGELFF

clone size: NA
D gene: NA
V gene: TRBV7-2
CDR3 protein: CASSPFPRNTDTQYF

clone size: many
D gene: NA
V gene: TRBV5-1
CDR3 protein: CASSRGGGSYNEQFF

clone size: NA
D gene: TRBD2
V gene: TRBV7-9
CDR3 protein: CASSPGLAVTDTQYF

clone size: NA
D gene: TRBD2
V gene: TRBV11-2
CDR3 protein: CASSLLSGGSYNEQFF

clone size: NA
D gene: NA
V gene: TRBV6-5
CDR3 protein: CASSYSGASTYNEQFF

clone size: NA
D gene: NA
V gene: TRBV18
CDR3 protein: CASSPSATEAFF

clone size: NA
D gene: TRBD1
V gene: TRBV20-1
CDR3 protein: CSATQGGGSQPQHF

clone size: few
D gene: TRBD2
V gene: TRBV15
CDR3 protein: CATSRVLLAGVYNEQFF

clone size: few
D gene: TRBD2
V gene: TRBV7-2
CDR3 protein: CASSRDGGGTGELFF

clone size: NA
D gene: NA
V gene: TRBV6-2/TRBV6-3
CDR3 protein: CASSYYGNEQFF

clone size: NA
D gene: NA
V gene: TRBV5-1
CDR3 protein: CASSPVSRGELFF

clone size: NA
D gene: TRBD2
V gene: TRBV7-9
CDR3 protein: CASSLARLAGVTGELFF

clone size: NA
D gene: NA
V gene: TRBV20-1
CDR3 protein: CSLQGGGTDTQYF

clone size: once
D gene: NA
V gene: TRBV24-1
CDR3 protein: CATSDETADYPTDTQYF

clone size: NA
D gene: TRBD2
V gene: TRBV12-3/TRBV12-4
CDR3 protein: CASILAGGPGTDTQYF

clone size: many
D gene: NA
V gene: TRBV20-1
CDR3 protein: CSARDLRNVLRYTF

clone size: few
D gene: NA
V gene: TRBV5-4
CDR3 protein: CASSLSGLGITYNEQFF

clone size: few
D gene: NA
V gene: TRBV5-1
CDR3 protein: CASSWGLSTRNTEAFF

clone size: NA
D gene: TRBD1
V gene: TRBV28
CDR3 protein: CASGFEAGGVGAKNIQYF

clone size: NA
D gene: NA
V gene: TRBV7-8
CDR3 protein: CASSLGGRESSGNTIYF

clone size: NA
D gene: NA
V gene: TRBV3-1
CDR3 protein: CASSPTASGAKNIQYF

clone size: NA
D gene: TRBD2
V gene: TRBV5-6
CDR3 protein: CASSSATSGRDNEQFF

clone size: NA
D gene: NA
V gene: TRBV28
CDR3 protein: CASSLTGEPYEKLFF

clone size: NA
D gene: TRBD2
V gene: TRBV11-2
CDR3 protein: CASSSTSWEQFF

clone size: few
D gene: TRBD2
V gene: TRBV20-1
CDR3 protein: CSARDGLAGGSNEQFF

clone size: NA
D gene: NA
V gene: TRBV5-1
CDR3 protein: CASSGQPQHF

clone size: many
D gene: NA
V gene: TRBV6-6
CDR3 protein: CASLKTDTQYF

clone size: few
D gene: TRBD2
V gene: TRBV24-1
CDR3 protein: CATSQRGGDEQFF

clone size: few
D gene: TRBD1
V gene: TRBV10-3
CDR3 protein: CAISPGTGGKETQYF

clone size: NA
D gene: TRBD1
V gene: TRBV28
CDR3 protein: CASSPRSGTGGSNQPQHF

clone size: once
D gene: TRBD1
V gene: TRBV28
CDR3 protein: CASSPGTVSSGNAIYF

clone size: few
D gene: TRBD1
V gene: TRBV5-1
CDR3 protein: CASSWTGINTDTQYF

clone size: NA
D gene: TRBD1
V gene: TRBV2
CDR3 protein: CASSGPLGTGLDEQFF